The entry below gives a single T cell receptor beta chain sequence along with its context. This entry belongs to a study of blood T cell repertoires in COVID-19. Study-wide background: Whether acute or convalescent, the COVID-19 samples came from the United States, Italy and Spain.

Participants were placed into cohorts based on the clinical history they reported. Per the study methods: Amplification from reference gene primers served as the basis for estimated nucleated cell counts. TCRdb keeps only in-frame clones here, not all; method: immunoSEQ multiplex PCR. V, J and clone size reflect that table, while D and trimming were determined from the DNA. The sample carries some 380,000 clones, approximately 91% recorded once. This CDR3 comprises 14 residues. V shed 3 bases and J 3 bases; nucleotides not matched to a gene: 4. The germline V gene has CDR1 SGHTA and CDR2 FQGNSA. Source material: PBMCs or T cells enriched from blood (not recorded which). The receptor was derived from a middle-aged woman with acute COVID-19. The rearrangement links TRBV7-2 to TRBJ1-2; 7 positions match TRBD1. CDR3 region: CASSLKGQDYGYTF. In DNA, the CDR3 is TGTGCCAGCAGCTTGAAAGGACAGGACTATGGCTACACCTTC.